The rows below give T cell receptor beta chains drawn from one sample of a study of blood T cell repertoires in COVID-19. Libraries were prepared by immunoSEQ multiplex PCR; TCRdb keeps only in-frame clonotypes and omits some of them. Among a few hundred thousand clones listed, 88% were seen once. Sequenced sample: peripheral blood. The receptors shown here come from a woman in her 40s who had recovered from COVID-19. The CDR3 runs from the conserved cysteine through the conserved F or W. A D gene is named only where the DNA matches it firmly. Clone size is stated in some rows and not others, as once, few, many or a class when expanded.

V gene	D gene	J gene	clone size	CDR3 DNA	CDR3 protein
TRBV7-9	-	TRBJ1-1	-	TGTGCCAGCAGCCCCAACCAAGGGGGGGCAGGGGCTTTCTTT	CASSPNQGGAGAFF
TRBV7-9	-	TRBJ1-4	-	TGTGCCAGCAGCCGGAGACCTAAAGTTAATGAAAAACTGTTTTTT	CASSRRPKVNEKLFF
TRBV6-6	TRBD2	TRBJ2-1	-	TGTGCCAGCAGCCCCGCGGGAGCAGCCTACAATGAGCAGTTCTTC	CASSPAGAAYNEQFF
TRBV19	-	TRBJ2-3	-	TGTGCCAGTTGGGCGTCACCCCGACTAGGCCCCACAGATACGCAGTATTTT	CASWASPRLGPTDTQYF
TRBV7-2	-	TRBJ2-2	-	TGTGCCAGCAGCTTAGGTGGGGCAGGGAAAACCGGGGAGCTGTTTTTT	CASSLGGAGKTGELFF
TRBV5-1	-	TRBJ1-4	once	TGCGCCAGCAGCTTGGTCGGGGTAGCAACTAATGAAAAACTGTTTTTT	CASSLVGVATNEKLFF
TRBV9	-	TRBJ1-5	-	TGTGCCAGCAGCGTTTCGGGGTCGGGCCCGGGCAATCAGCCCCAGCATTTT	CASSVSGSGPGNQPQHF
TRBV5-5	TRBD2	TRBJ2-1	-	TGTGCCAGCAGCTTGATGAGGAGGGAGGGCCGAAGCTCCTACAATGAGCAGTTCTTC	CASSLMRREGRSSYNEQFF
TRBV6-5	-	TRBJ2-3	once	TGTGCCAGCAGTCCCCGAGCAGATACGCAGTATTTT	CASSPRADTQYF
TRBV27	TRBD1	TRBJ1-2	-	TGTGCCAGCAGTTTAGTGAGGACAGGGCCCTATGGCTACACCTTC	CASSLVRTGPYGYTF
TRBV29-1	TRBD2	TRBJ2-1	-	TGCAGCGCCCGATGGGCTAGCGGAAACAATGAGCAGTTCTTC	CSARWASGNNEQFF
TRBV16	TRBD1	TRBJ2-1	-	TGTGCCAGCAGCCAAGGGACAGGGGGCTACAATGAGCAGTTCTTC	CASSQGTGGYNEQFF
TRBV19	TRBD1	TRBJ1-5	-	TGTGCCAGTAGTATAGGACATTACAGGGGACGAGGGGGCAATCAGCCCCAGCATTTT	CASSIGHYRGRGGNQPQHF
TRBV21-1	-	TRBJ1-5	once	TGTGCCAGCAGCAAAGCGCTAGGGACAGGGGGAAGTGGCAATCAGCCCCAGCATTTT	CASSKALGTGGSGNQPQHF
TRBV7-3	TRBD1	TRBJ2-3	few	TGTGCCAGCAGCTTAGCGCCAGGGGGAGGCACAGATACGCAGTATTTT	CASSLAPGGGTDTQYF
TRBV3-1/TRBV3-2	-	TRBJ1-2	-	TGTGCCAGCAGCCCCGCGACAAACACTAACTATGGCTACACCTTC	CASSPATNTNYGYTF
TRBV30	-	TRBJ1-3	-	TGTGCCTGGAGACGGAGGTCTGGAAACACCATATATTTT	CAWRRRSGNTIYF
TRBV30	-	TRBJ2-7	-	TGTGCCTGGAGTGCCCTCGTCTACGAGCAGTACTTC	CAWSALVYEQYF
TRBV3-1/TRBV3-2	TRBD1	TRBJ2-3	once	TGTGCCAGCAGCCAGCGGACAGGGGGTACAGATACGCAGTATTTT	CASSQRTGGTDTQYF
TRBV5-1	-	TRBJ2-2	-	TGCGCCAGCAGCTCCCCCGGGACCGGGGAGCTGTTTTTT	CASSSPGTGELFF
TRBV7-3	-	TRBJ2-3	-	TGTGCCAGCAGCCCCCAGTCTGGTCTAGCGCACACAGATACGCAGTATTTT	CASSPQSGLAHTDTQYF
TRBV7-8	TRBD2	TRBJ2-5	-	TGTGCCAGCAGCACATCGGGACTAGCGGAAGAGACCCAGTACTTC	CASSTSGLAEETQYF